The 2 T cell receptor beta chains below come from one sample, sequenced in a study of response to subunit inactivated influenza vaccine. One entry per CDR3 protein, called by TCRdb with MiXCR from the RT-PCR reads. The sample lists approximately 520,000 distinct CDR3 sequences, more than 15% occurring once. The material was CD4+ T cells sorted from PBMCs, obtained roughly 24 months after vaccination. These receptors originate from a man aged 50-75 years who received an inactivated influenza vaccine.

This clonotype came up many times. The rearrangement links TRBV5-1 to TRBJ2-1; 9 positions agree with TRBD1. CDR3 length: 20 residues. Losses at the gene ends were 3 bases for V and 2 bases for J; bases not matched to a gene: 18. The germline V gene has CDR1 SGHRS and CDR2 YFSETQ. CDR3 sequence: CASSYRDREVWGNPYNEQFF. CDR3 nucleotides: TGCGCCAGCAGCTACCGGGACAGGGAAGTTTGGGGGAACCCCTACAATGAGCAGTTCTTC.

The chain is built from TRBV29-1 and TRBJ2-1; TRBD1 aligns across 7 bases. J lost 0 bases, V lost 5 bases, and 4 bases had no gene match. CDR1 is SQVTM, CDR2 ANQGSEA, per germline. The length of the CDR3 is 14 residues. The CDR3 sequence is CSVSTGSSYNEQFF. In nucleotides, the CDR3 is TGCAGCGTTTCGACAGGGTCCTCCTACAATGAGCAGTTCTTC.